The 8 T cell receptor beta chains below all came from one sample that was sequenced in a study of T cells in Graves' hyperthyroidism and ophthalmopathy. Amplification of TCR beta CDR3 regions was performed using RNA transcripts as template. Primed by the HTBI set, a first-round RT-PCR was run on the TCR CDR3. TCRdb ran MiXCR on the multiplex PCR reads and lists one entry per CDR3 protein. The table includes 600,000 to 850,000 distinct CDR3 sequences, roughly a sixth detected once. Material for sequencing was blood. The receptors shown here come from a woman aged 45-65 years with Graves' hyperthyroidism that later progressed to Graves' ophthalmopathy.

Concerning this clonotype: A much larger clone lies one base from this, so it may be a read error. The chain combines TRBV7-8 with TRBJ2-5; tentative D call: TRBD2 (5 bases). The CDR3 is made up of 16 amino acids. Per the germline V gene, CDR1 is SGHVS and CDR2 is FQNEAQ. DNA of the CDR3: TGTGCCAGCAACTTAGCGCACCTTTCGGGCCGGGAGACCCAGTACTTC. This encodes CASNLAHLSGRETQYF.

This chain joins TRBV20-1 and TRBJ1-4, with TRBD1 matching 8 bases. Germline lookup yields CDR1 DFQATT and CDR2 SNEGSKA (reference sequence). This CDR3 contains 18 residues. V lost 6 bases and J lost 7; bases outside the gene matches: 22. The CDR3 coding sequence is TGCAGTGCAACCCCTAGGACAGGGAACGTACCTCCGGGTGAAAAACTGTTTTTT. As protein: CSATPRTGNVPPGEKLFF.

The rearrangement joins TRBV12-3 or TRBV12-4 to TRBJ1-4, with D maybe TRBD1 (5 bases). This CDR3 is 18 amino acids long. Trimming took off 2 bases at V and 0 bases at J, with 16 bases between the two ends. The CDR3 spells CASSLYKRLGATNEKLFF. The CDR3 DNA sequence: TGTGCCAGCAGTTTATATAAGAGGTTGGGGGCAACTAATGAAAAACTGTTTTTT.

This clonotype was recorded at least ten times. Its ends do not fully match the called genes, so a read error is possible. The chain links TRBV7-2 to TRBJ1-1, with 8 bases that match TRBD1. Germline assignment: CDR1 SGHTA and CDR2 FQGNSA. CDR3 length: 15 residues. The CDR3 here is CASSLVGTGNTEAFF. The CDR3, as DNA: TGCGCCAGCAGCTTGGTCGGGACAGGGAACACTGAAGCTTTCTTT. The full variable domain, in which reference TRBV7-2 and TRBJ1-1 provide the parts outside the CDR3, is GAGVSQSPSNKVTEKGKDVELRCDPISGHTALYWYRQSLGQGLEFLIYFQGNSAPDKSGLPSDRFSAERTGGSVSTLTIQRTQQEDSAVYLCASSLVGTGNTEAFFGQGTRLTVV.

V is TRBV12-3 or TRBV12-4 and J is TRBJ1-6; D not certain. Trimming took off 8 bases at V and 0 bases at J, with 8 bases between the two ends. The CDR3 extends over 14 amino acids. In nucleotides, the CDR3 is TGTGCCAGCTCAGTGAGCTCCTATAATTCACCCCTCCACTTT. Protein product: CASSVSSYNSPLHF.

The CDR3 DNA reads as TGTGCCAGCTCACAGACGGACACTAACTATGGCTACACCTTC. This sequence encodes CASSQTDTNYGYTF. This chain connects TRBV18 to TRBJ1-2; maybe TRBD1 (5 bases). V was shortened by 4 bases and J by 0 bases, with 9 bases between the two germline ends. This CDR3 is built from 14 residues. From germline, CDR1 is KGHSH and CDR2 LQKENI.

This clonotype was seen many times. The rearrangement joins TRBV30 to TRBJ2-1, with TRBD2 identical over 7 bases. This CDR3 comprises 12 residues. Germline V gives CDR1 GTSNPN, CDR2 SVGIG (reference sequence). The trim removed 8 bases at V and 6 bases at J, leaving 7 bases unmatched. DNA of the CDR3: TGTGCCCGGGGGGATCAGTTCAATGAGCAGTTCTTC. This encodes CARGDQFNEQFF.

This clonotype was picked up many times. At one of its ends the junction is not consistent with the germline gene, which may arise from a read error. V is TRBV5-1 and J is TRBJ1-1; possible D gene TRBD1, 5 bases. The V gene's germline CDR1 is SGHRS and CDR2 YFSETQ. The CDR3 extends over 15 amino acids. Here the CDR3 DNA reads TGTGCCAGCAGCTTGGCTCAGGGCCAGAACACTGAAGCTTTCTTT. Protein: CASSLAQGQNTEAFF.